This TCR beta chain appears in the sequencing data of a study of regulatory T cells in long-lasting Graves disease. Study at large: Over-5-year antithyroid drug use with positive TSH receptor antibodies defined persistent Graves' disease in the study.

This clonotype was detected only a few times. The antigen is not known. Documented time point: persistent/refractory GD, antithyroid drugs over 5 years with positive TRAb. Isolated PBMC RNA provided the starting material for the TCR library. Both iRepertoire HTBI primers and Arm-PCR of CDR3 regions were used to build the TCR beta libraries. A single record per CDR3 protein comes from TCRdb applying MiXCR to the multiplex PCR reads. The table includes 300,000 to 500,000 distinct CDR3 sequences, 20% detected once. Notes on the study in general: Public clonotype sharing was higher in persistent than newly diagnosed patients.

The clonotype was recovered from a female donor with Graves disease. The sequencing used peripheral blood mononuclear cells (PBMCs), collected when the disease was refractory, from a patient treated with antithyroid drugs.

The chain's CDR3 is CASSQFTLPGELFF. In nucleotides, the CDR3 is TGTGCCAGCAGCCAATTTACCCTGCCCGGGGAGCTGTTTTTT. This chain joins TRBV11-2 and TRBJ2-2; unclear D gene. The CDR3 covers 14 residues. Germline lookup yields CDR1 SGHAT and CDR2 FQNNGV. V was cut by 5 bases and J by 6 bases, with 13 bases left in between.